Listed below are T cell receptor beta chains from one sample, sequenced in a study of T cells in Graves' hyperthyroidism and ophthalmopathy. TCRdb independently ran MiXCR on the multiplex PCR reads; one entry per CDR3 protein. The sample holds 500,000 to 600,000 distinct CDR3 sequences, over 35% seen once. Specimen: peripheral blood or thyroid tissue (not recorded which). The receptors here all came from an adult woman with Graves' disease, either hyperthyroidism or ophthalmopathy (not recorded which). CDR3s include the opening cysteine and the closing phenylalanine or tryptophan. A D gene is named only where the DNA matches it firmly. Size tells how often a clone was seen (once, few, many) or the class of an expanded clone, and some rows leave it out.

TRBV7-2	.	.	TRBJ2-5	TGTGCCAGCAGCCTTACGCGAGGGGGAGGAGAGACCCAGTACTTC	CASSLTRGGGETQYF
TRBV7-2	TRBD1	many	TRBJ2-7	TGTGCCAGCAGCCCCCTCAGGGGGCTAGTCGGCGAGCAGTACTTC	CASSPLRGLVGEQYF
TRBV2	TRBD1	many	TRBJ1-2	TGTGCCAGCAGACCCACAGGGGTCTATGGCTACACCTTC	CASRPTGVYGYTF
TRBV29-1	.	many	TRBJ2-7	TGCAGCGTTGAAGATCGGTTCAGGACTGAGCCCTACGAGCAGTACTTC	CSVEDRFRTEPYEQYF
TRBV29-1	TRBD1	once	TRBJ2-7	TGCAGCGTCGAGTACCGGGACAGGGCCTACGAGCAGTACTTC	CSVEYRDRAYEQYF
TRBV10-2	.	few	TRBJ1-1	TGTGCCAGTAGTCAGGTATTGAACACTGAAGCTTTCTTT	CASSQVLNTEAFF
TRBV28	.	few	TRBJ2-5	TGTGCCAGCAGACAGCTCATTCAAGAGACCCAGTACTTC	CASRQLIQETQYF
TRBV2	.	few	TRBJ1-3	TGTGCCAGCACTAAAGACAGTTACTCTGGAAACACCATATATTTT	CASTKDSYSGNTIYF
TRBV7-2	TRBD1	.	TRBJ1-1	TGTGCCAGCAGCTCTTACAGGGGGTTCTACAATGAAGCTTTCTTT	CASSSYRGFYNEAFF
TRBV5-5	.	many	TRBJ2-7	TGTGCCAGCAGCTCCCACACCTACGAGCAGTACTTC	CASSSHTYEQYF
TRBV7-8	.	.	TRBJ2-6	TGTGCCAGCAGCTACGGACCCCGGGGGGCCAACGTCCTGACTTTC	CASSYGPRGANVLTF
TRBV7-9	.	.	TRBJ2-2	TGTGCCAGCAGGGAACAGGGGACTTCCGGGGAGCTGTTTTTT	CASREQGTSGELFF
TRBV20-1	.	many	TRBJ1-6	TGCAGTGCTAGTATCAATAATTCACCCCTCCACTTT	CSASINNSPLHF
TRBV20-1	TRBD2	many	TRBJ2-7	TGCAGTGCTAGAGATCCGCGGGGGGGCAACGAGCAGTACTTC	CSARDPRGGNEQYF
TRBV7-8	.	many	TRBJ1-1	TGTGCCAGCAGCCTATTAACCGGGACCGACACTGAAGCTTTCTTT	CASSLLTGTDTEAFF
TRBV29-1	TRBD1	.	TRBJ1-2	TGCAGCGTCCAGGGGGCTGGTGCTAACTATGGCTACACCTTC	CSVQGAGANYGYTF
TRBV11-2	TRBD2	many	TRBJ2-2	TGTGCCAGCAGCTTAGCACTAGCGACCGGGGAGCTGTTTTTT	CASSLALATGELFF
TRBV7-9	TRBD2	.	TRBJ2-7	TGTGCCAGCAGCACCCGACTAGCGGGAGGCGACGAGCAGTACTTC	CASSTRLAGGDEQYF
TRBV7-9	.	.	TRBJ1-5	TGTGCCAGCAGCTTAGCGCCGGAGCAGCCCCAGCATTTT	CASSLAPEQPQHF
TRBV20-1	TRBD2	many	TRBJ2-7	TGCAGTGCTAGAGATCCTAGCGGACGGGGCGAGCAGTACTTC	CSARDPSGRGEQYF
TRBV28	TRBD1	few	TRBJ2-5	TGTGCCAGCAGGCTTACACAGGGGATGAGAGAGACCCAGTACTTC	CASRLTQGMRETQYF
TRBV5-6	.	.	TRBJ2-2	TGTGCCAGCAGCTTGGTGGCAGGCAGAATGACGAACACCGGGGAGCTGTTTTTT	CASSLVAGRMTNTGELFF
TRBV20-1	.	few	TRBJ2-5	TGCAGTGCTACATCCCAAGAGACCCAGTACTTC	CSATSQETQYF
TRBV14	.	few	TRBJ2-7	TGTGCCACCCCGGGCTACGAGCAGTACTTC	CATPGYEQYF
TRBV19	TRBD1	few	TRBJ2-2	TGTGCCAGCGCGGGACAGGGGAACACCGGGGAGCTGTTTTTT	CASAGQGNTGELFF
TRBV7-9	TRBD2	many	TRBJ2-7	TGTGCCCCTGGCGGGAGGGGCTACGAGCAGTACTTC	CAPGGRGYEQYF
TRBV29-1	.	.	TRBJ1-2	TGCAGCGTGTCCGGGGCTCTTAACTATGGCTACACCTTC	CSVSGALNYGYTF
TRBV7-6	.	.	TRBJ1-4	TGTGCCAGCAGCCCCCACCGTTTATATGAAAAACTGTTTTTT	CASSPHRLYEKLFF
TRBV4-1	TRBD1	many	TRBJ1-6	TGCGCCAGCAGCCAAGAAGACAGGGGTAATTCACCCCTCCACTTT	CASSQEDRGNSPLHF
TRBV2	.	.	TRBJ1-5	TGTGCCAGCAGGGAGGCAGAAAATCAGCCCCAGCATTTT	CASREAENQPQHF
TRBV20-1	.	many	TRBJ1-2	TGCAGTGCTATCCCCGACAGTGCTAACTATGGCTACACCTTC	CSAIPDSANYGYTF
TRBV7-2	.	many	TRBJ2-7	TGTGCCAGCAGCTTAGAGTGGCGGCAGGGGTGGAGCGAGCAGTACTTC	CASSLEWRQGWSEQYF
TRBV2	TRBD1	.	TRBJ1-2	TGTGCCAGCAGTGTACAGGGGGCTAACACCTTC	CASSVQGANTF
TRBV14	.	.	TRBJ2-7	TGTGCCAGCAGCCCCCGGACGCGATTTTTCTACGAGCAGTACTTC	CASSPRTRFFYEQYF
TRBV5-1	TRBD1	many	TRBJ1-2	TGTGCCAGCAGTCCCGGACAGGCGAACTATGGCTACACCTTC	CASSPGQANYGYTF
TRBV7-8	.	many	TRBJ2-7	TGTGCCAGCATGCCGGGGTTCTCCTCCTACGAGCAGTACTTC	CASMPGFSSYEQYF